What follows are 13 T cell receptor beta chains derived from one specimen sequenced in a study of human T cells and chemical hapten exposure. TCRdb re-called the RACE reads through MiXCR, storing one row per CDR3 protein. The sample has approximately 86,000 distinct CDR3 sequences; about 11% are singletons. Regarding time point: patch test 3, about 24 weeks after DPC sensitization. The sample's treatment: therapeutic diphenylcyclopropenone sensitization with weekly scalp DPC. Source: whole blood, taken in connection with sensitization to the hapten diphenylcyclopropenone (DPC). These receptors were taken from a young woman with alopecia areata. Some clones in this sample may be carry-over from other donors' samples.

The genes are TRBV28 and TRBJ2-1, with TRBD2 matching 14 bases. The germline CDR1 and CDR2 sequences are MDHEN and SYDVKM. The CDR3 runs 15 residues. J lost 8 bases, V lost 6 bases, and 6 bases had no gene match. The CDR3 sequence is CASSPPGLAGDEQFF. CDR3 coding DNA: TGTGCCAGCAGCCCGCCGGGACTAGCGGGAGATGAGCAGTTCTTC.

This clonotype has ten or more counts. The chain recombines TRBV29-1 with TRBJ2-5, with D perhaps TRBD1 or TRBD2 (5 bases each). CDR3 length: 12 amino acids. V was pared by 7 bases and J by 10 bases, with 19 bases between. Germline V gene lookup returns CDR1 SQVTM and CDR2 ANQGSEA. CDR3 nucleotides: TGCAGCGCCGTGACGGAACGGGGCGACCAGTACTTC. It specifies CSAVTERGDQYF.

The chain links TRBV5-1 to TRBJ1-5; D remains unclear. CDR1 and CDR2 (germline): SGHRS, YFSETQ. The CDR3 consists of 14 residues. V was pared by 5 bases and J by 4 bases, with 13 bases between. The CDR3 nucleotides read TGCGCCAGCAGGGAGCCCCGGCTAAATCAGCCCCAGCATTTT. Protein sequence: CASREPRLNQPQHF.

The J gene is TRBJ2-2, the V gene TRBV3-1, with a weak D call TRBD2 (6 bases). The CDR3 runs 15 residues. V shed 4 bases and J shed 7 bases, with 16 bases lying between them. Germline V CDR1 and CDR2: LGHDT, YNNKEL (reference sequence). The CDR3 spells CASSLSGLRDGELFF. CDR3 DNA sequence: TGTGCCAGCAGCCTGTCGGGACTCCGCGACGGGGAGCTGTTTTTT.

This clonotype has ten or more counts. The gene calls are TRBV10-2 and TRBJ1-1; D call uncertain. The CDR3 covers 16 residues. The ends were cut back, 0 bases at V and 5 bases at J, with 16 bases in the middle. CDR1 is WSHSY, CDR2 SAAADI, per germline. The DNA of the CDR3 is TGCGCCAGCAGTGAGTCGGGAGCGGGTCGAGGGACTGAAGCTTTCTTT. Translated, it gives CASSESGAGRGTEAFF.

Regarding this clonotype: One end of the junction varies from germline; a read error may be responsible. The rearrangement links TRBV12-3 or TRBV12-4 to TRBJ2-1; 8 bases are shared with TRBD2. The CDR3 covers 16 residues. The CDR3 DNA sequence: TGTGCCAGCAGTCCACAGCGGGGGCGAACCTACAATGAGCGGTTCTTC. The encoded protein is CASSPQRGRTYNERFF.

Concerning this clonotype: A much larger clone lies one base from this, so it may be a read error. The chain employs TRBV18 and TRBJ1-1; TRBD1 is a possible D gene (5 bases). V was shortened by 4 bases and J by 9 bases, with 15 bases between the two germline ends. Germline V lookup: CDR1 KGHSH, CDR2 LQKENI. This CDR3 is 13 amino acids long. CDR3 residues: CASSRGGETKAFF. In DNA, the CDR3 is TGTGCCAGCTCACGGGGAGGGGAAACTAAAGCTTTCTTT. The whole variable domain, filled in from reference TRBV18 and TRBJ1-1, reads NAGVMQNPRHLVRRRGQEARLRCSPMKGHSHVYWYRQLPEEGLKFMVYLQKENIIDESGMPKERFSAEFPKEGPSILRIQQVVRGDSAAYFCASSRGGETKAFFGQGTRLTVV.

This clonotype was counted ten times or more. This chain links TRBV4-1 with TRBJ2-5, with D possibly TRBD2 on 6 matching bases. The CDR3 totals 15 residues. CDR1 and CDR2 from the germline V gene are MGHRA and YSYEKL. Trimming removed 0 bases from V and 5 bases from J, with 13 bases in between. CDR3 sequence reads: CASSQESRGGETQYF. The CDR3 DNA follows: TGCGCCAGCAGCCAAGAGTCGCGGGGCGGGGAGACCCAGTACTTC.

The sample holds a few counts of this clonotype. The chain recombines TRBV30 with TRBJ1-5; D perhaps matches TRBD1 (5 bases). V dropped 0 bases and J dropped 2 bases, with 11 bases sitting between them. Germline CDR1 GTSNPN, CDR2 SVGIG (reference sequence). The CDR3 totals 15 residues. This CDR3 is CAWSVPGTGNQPQHF. CDR3 nucleotides: TGTGCCTGGAGTGTACCCGGGACCGGCAATCAGCCCCAGCATTTT.

This clonotype was recorded at least ten times. V is TRBV12-3 or TRBV12-4 and J is TRBJ2-5, with 8 bases matching TRBD1. The CDR3 is 15 amino acids. Trimming cost V 3 bases and J 3 bases; bases outside gene matches: 6. CDR3 DNA: TGTGCCAGCAGTTTGGGGGACAGGCCCAAAGAGACCCAGTACTTC. Protein product: CASSLGDRPKETQYF.

This clonotype was detected only a few times. The chain joins TRBV3-1 to TRBJ2-2, with D possibly TRBD1 on 5 matching bases. CDR1 LGHDT and CDR2 YNNKEL come from the germline V gene (reference sequence). This CDR3 contains 14 residues. The V and J ends lost 2 bases and 1 base respectively, with 5 bases between them. The CDR3 is CASSQRGNTGELFF. The CDR3 DNA follows: TGTGCCAGCAGCCAAAGGGGGAACACCGGGGAGCTGTTTTTT.

This clonotype has at least ten counts. The chain combines TRBV29-1 with TRBJ2-7; D remains unclear. Germline CDR1 is SQVTM and CDR2 is ANQGSEA. CDR3 length: 10 residues. V shed 7 bases and J shed 6 bases, with 10 bases lying between them. This CDR3 is CSASPFEQYV. As DNA, the CDR3 is TGCAGCGCGTCCCCCTTCGAGCAGTACGTC.

At least ten counts were recorded for this clonotype. The J gene is TRBJ2-2, the V gene TRBV29-1; D perhaps matches TRBD2 (6 bases). The CDR3 is 14 residues long. Trimming removed 1 base at V and 1 base at J, with 7 bases between. The germline V gene has CDR1 SQVTM and CDR2 ANQGSEA. This chain's CDR3 is CSVEGRENTGELFF. CDR3 DNA sequence: TGCAGCGTTGAAGGGCGGGAGAACACCGGGGAGCTGTTTTTT.